The clone carrying this T cell receptor (beta chain) was seen a handful of times. The antigen is not known. Antigen-specific CD4+ T cells were first expanded with viral peptide pools by the ViraFEST assay and only then sequenced. Subsequent to a culture period of more than 9 days, CD4+ T cells were isolated. Vaccine recipients had no previous SARS-CoV-2 infection; their nucleocapsid antibodies were negative. On days 3 and 7, fresh IL-2 medium replaced half the medium. The CDR3 has 13 residues. With 2 bases removed from V and 4 bases from J, the gap between germline ends came to 8 bases. The germline CDR1 and CDR2 sequences are SGHTA and FQGNSA. Method: immunoSEQ multiplex PCR; TCRdb's copy keeps in-frame clones and lacks some. Among about 73,000 clones listed, under 80% were seen once. The data derive from a study of vaccination effects on CD4 cells after COVID-19. Study as a whole: Participants received two doses of either the BNT162b2 or mRNA-1273 vaccine. The study, taken as a whole, reports: Substantial clonal contraction characterized both infection- and vaccine-induced clones late after vaccination. Only 1 of 255 vaccine-induced clones from healthy vaccinees cross-reacted with common cold coronaviruses.

The sample was CD4+ T cells from PBMCs cultured with SARS-CoV-2 spike peptides, taken before COVID-19 vaccination. This clonotype originated in a human donor who received a COVID-19 vaccine. This rearrangement joins TRBV7-2 to TRBJ1-1, with D possibly being TRBD1 (5 bases). CDR3 sequence reads: CASSLTGSTEAFF. The CDR3 coding sequence is TGTGCCAGCAGCTTAACAGGTTCCACTGAAGCTTTCTTT.